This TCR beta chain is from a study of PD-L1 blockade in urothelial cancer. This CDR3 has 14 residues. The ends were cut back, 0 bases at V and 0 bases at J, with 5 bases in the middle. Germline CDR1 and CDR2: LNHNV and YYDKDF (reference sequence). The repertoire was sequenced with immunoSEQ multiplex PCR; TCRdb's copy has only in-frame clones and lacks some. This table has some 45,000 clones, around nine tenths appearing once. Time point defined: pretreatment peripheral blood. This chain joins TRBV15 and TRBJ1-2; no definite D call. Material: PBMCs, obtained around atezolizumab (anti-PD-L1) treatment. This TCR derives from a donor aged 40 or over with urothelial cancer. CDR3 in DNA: TGTGCCACCAGCAGAGAGGCATCTAACTATGGCTACACCTTC. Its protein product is CATSREASNYGYTF.